The clone carrying this T cell receptor beta chain was seen at least ten times. Antigen: not known. From germline, CDR1 is DFQATT and CDR2 SNEGSKA (reference sequence). CDR3 size: 15 residues. V lost 4 bases, J lost 5 bases, and 18 bases lay in between. The data stem from a study of response to subunit inactivated influenza vaccine. Study-wide points: Authors suggested that a seasonal influenza vaccination recruits few new T cells each time.

TCRdb used MiXCR to reprocess the RT-PCR reads, holding one entry per CDR3 protein. Among some 520,000 distinct CDR3 sequences listed, about 15% were seen once. This chain links TRBV20-1 with TRBJ1-5, with D tentatively TRBD1 (5 bases). This sequence was found in a man aged 50 to 69 who received an inactivated influenza vaccine. Sequencing was performed on CD4+ T cells sorted from PBMCs, taken 23 months after vaccination. The CDR3 is CSAKSGSGSDQPQHF. The DNA for the CDR3 is TGCAGTGCTAAGTCAGGTTCAGGGTCCGATCAGCCCCAGCATTTT.